These T cell receptor beta chains were read from a single sample in a study of shared clonotypes between healthy human individuals. Profiled with immunoSEQ multiplex PCR; TCRdb holds only in-frame clones, not every one. Of around 1 million clones in the sample, 60% to 85% were seen once. Sequencing was done on a sample of memory CD4+ T cells sorted from blood. Source of these receptors: a man younger than 35 in good health. The CDR3 runs from the conserved cysteine through the conserved F or W. The D gene is left open where the match is weak. Some rows mark clone size as missing; the rest say once, few, many or name a class of expanded clone.

D: TRBD2; size: .; J: TRBJ2-1; V: TRBV11-3; CDR3: CASSFALAGASYNEQFF; DNA: TGTGCCAGCAGCTTCGCCCTAGCGGGGGCCTCCTACAATGAGCAGTTCTTC
D: TRBD1; size: .; J: TRBJ2-2; V: TRBV5-1; CDR3: CASSRDRGSTGELFF; DNA: TGCGCCAGCAGCCGGGACAGAGGTTCCACCGGGGAGCTGTTTTTT
D: TRBD2; size: .; J: TRBJ2-1; V: TRBV5-1; CDR3: CASSSRAAGSNNEQFF; DNA: TGCGCCAGCAGCTCGCGGGCAGCGGGGTCGAATAATGAGCAGTTCTTC
D: TRBD2; size: .; J: TRBJ2-5; V: TRBV5-4; CDR3: CASSFPSGRASGETQYF; DNA: TGTGCCAGCAGCTTCCCTAGCGGGAGGGCCTCCGGAGAGACCCAGTACTTC
D: .; size: many; J: TRBJ1-3; V: TRBV25-1; CDR3: CASSEKGSGNTIYF; DNA: TGTGCCAGCAGTGAAAAGGGATCTGGAAACACCATATATTTT
D: TRBD2; size: .; J: TRBJ2-3; V: TRBV2; CDR3: CASSRGLAVTDTQYF; DNA: TGTGCCAGCAGTAGAGGACTAGCGGTAACAGATACGCAGTATTTT
D: .; size: .; J: TRBJ2-5; V: TRBV2; CDR3: CATQLGVGETQYF; DNA: TGTGCCACCCAGCTGGGCGTGGGAGAGACCCAGTACTTC
D: .; size: .; J: TRBJ2-3; V: TRBV5-5; CDR3: CASSPFGGGITDTQYF; DNA: TGTGCCAGCAGCCCGTTTGGTGGCGGGATCACAGATACGCAGTATTTT
D: TRBD2; size: .; J: TRBJ2-4; V: TRBV7-2; CDR3: CASSSGLAGNIQYF; DNA: TGTGCCAGCAGCTCGGGACTAGCGGGAAACATTCAGTACTTC
D: .; size: .; J: TRBJ2-5; V: TRBV29-1; CDR3: CSVDQLDMAHASETQYF; DNA: TGCAGCGTTGACCAATTGGACATGGCCCACGCTTCGGAGACCCAGTACTTC
D: .; size: few; J: TRBJ1-6; V: TRBV5-6; CDR3: CASSSAERGWSPLHF; DNA: TGTGCCAGCAGCTCCGCCGAAAGGGGGTGGTCACCCCTCCACTTT
D: TRBD1; size: .; J: TRBJ1-5; V: TRBV5-8; CDR3: CASSYHRGVGNQPQHF; DNA: TGTGCCAGCAGTTACCACAGGGGAGTGGGCAATCAGCCCCAGCATTTT
D: .; size: .; J: TRBJ1-4; V: TRBV29-1; CDR3: CSVGGGLLEKLFF; DNA: TGCAGCGTTGGAGGGGGTCTCCTCGAAAAACTGTTTTTT
D: TRBD2; size: .; J: TRBJ2-5; V: TRBV5-1; CDR3: CASSLGGGQETQYF; DNA: TGCGCCAGCAGCTTAGGCGGGGGGCAAGAGACCCAGTACTTC
D: TRBD1; size: .; J: TRBJ1-2; V: TRBV6-5; CDR3: CASTSGGRNYGYTF; DNA: TGTGCCAGCACTTCAGGGGGCCGGAACTATGGCTACACCTTC
D: .; size: .; J: TRBJ1-1; V: TRBV19; CDR3: CASSLGGGMNTEAFF; DNA: TGTGCCAGTAGTCTGGGAGGGGGGATGAACACTGAAGCTTTCTTT
D: .; size: .; J: TRBJ2-2; V: TRBV10-1; CDR3: CASSERRDTGELFF; DNA: TGCGCCAGCAGTGAGCGTAGGGACACCGGGGAGCTGTTTTTT
D: .; size: .; J: TRBJ1-5; V: TRBV15; CDR3: CATSPGLYQPQHF; DNA: TGTGCCACCAGCCCGGGGTTGTATCAGCCCCAGCATTTT
D: TRBD1; size: .; J: TRBJ2-2; V: TRBV2; CDR3: CASSRDRSNTGELFF; DNA: TGTGCCAGCAGTCGGGACAGGTCGAACACCGGGGAGCTGTTTTTT
D: .; size: .; J: TRBJ2-7; V: TRBV2; CDR3: CASTAYTGPSYEQYF; DNA: TGTGCCAGCACAGCATACACGGGACCGTCCTACGAGCAGTACTTC
D: TRBD2; size: once; J: TRBJ2-7; V: TRBV7-8; CDR3: CASSLYGGALYEQYF; DNA: TGTGCCAGCAGCTTATACGGGGGGGCTCTCTACGAGCAGTACTTC
D: .; size: .; J: TRBJ2-2; V: TRBV4-3; CDR3: CASSQASENTGELFF; DNA: TGCGCCAGCAGCCAAGCTAGCGAAAACACCGGGGAGCTGTTTTTT
D: TRBD1; size: .; J: TRBJ2-2; V: TRBV6-5; CDR3: CASSLRQGRTGELFF; DNA: TGTGCCAGCAGTCTTCGACAGGGGCGCACCGGGGAGCTGTTTTTT
D: .; size: .; J: TRBJ2-1; V: TRBV19; CDR3: CASNIGRDEQFF; DNA: TGTGCCAGTAACATCGGGCGGGATGAGCAGTTCTTC
D: .; size: .; J: TRBJ2-7; V: TRBV19; CDR3: CASSIGQGSTYEQYF; DNA: TGTGCCAGTAGTATAGGGCAGGGTAGTACCTACGAGCAGTACTTC
D: .; size: .; J: TRBJ2-7; V: TRBV6-1; CDR3: CASREPRGGVGEQYF; DNA: TGTGCCAGCAGGGAACCCAGGGGAGGGGTTGGCGAGCAGTACTTC
D: .; size: .; J: TRBJ1-5; V: TRBV6-1; CDR3: CASRTSIGSNQPQHF; DNA: TGTGCCAGCCGAACGTCGATTGGAAGCAATCAGCCCCAGCATTTT
D: .; size: .; J: TRBJ1-3; V: TRBV5-1; CDR3: CASSLGPEGNTIYF; DNA: TGCGCCAGCAGCTTGGGCCCAGAAGGAAACACCATATATTTT
D: TRBD2; size: once; J: TRBJ2-4; V: TRBV7-2; CDR3: CASSPKLAGAKNIQYF; DNA: TGTGCCAGCAGCCCCAAACTAGCGGGAGCCAAAAACATTCAGTACTTC
D: .; size: .; J: TRBJ2-3; V: TRBV7-2; CDR3: CASSLAWGSTDTQYF; DNA: TGTGCCAGCAGCTTAGCGTGGGGGAGCACAGATACGCAGTATTTT
D: TRBD1; size: .; J: TRBJ2-1; V: TRBV29-1; CDR3: CSVGGTGGTSYNEQFF; DNA: TGCAGCGTTGGAGGGACAGGCGGGACCTCCTACAATGAGCAGTTCTTC
D: .; size: .; J: TRBJ2-4; V: TRBV4-1; CDR3: CASSQEGRGNGIQYF; DNA: TGCGCCAGCAGCCAAGAGGGCAGGGGAAATGGCATTCAGTACTTC
D: .; size: many; J: TRBJ2-3; V: TRBV30; CDR3: CAWTFSTDTQYF; DNA: TGTGCCTGGACTTTCAGCACAGATACGCAGTATTTT
D: .; size: .; J: TRBJ2-5; V: TRBV4-1; CDR3: CASSQENLGETQYF; DNA: TGCGCCAGCAGCCAGGAAAACCTCGGGGAGACCCAGTACTTC
D: TRBD1; size: .; J: TRBJ2-1; V: TRBV7-2; CDR3: CASSAQGQGVNEQFF; DNA: TGTGCCAGCAGCGCCCAAGGACAGGGGGTCAATGAGCAGTTCTTC
D: .; size: once; J: TRBJ2-5; V: TRBV4-3; CDR3: CASSQDGGAVETQYF; DNA: TGCGCCAGCAGCCAAGATGGGGGGGCAGTGGAGACCCAGTACTTC
D: TRBD1; size: many; J: TRBJ1-6; V: TRBV6-6; CDR3: CASSYDQGEWSPLHF; DNA: TGTGCCAGCAGTTACGATCAGGGGGAGTGGTCACCCCTCCACTTT
D: TRBD1; size: .; J: TRBJ1-2; V: TRBV20-1; CDR3: CSAQRGQGTSF; DNA: TGCAGTGCCCAGAGGGGGCAGGGGACCTCCTTC
D: TRBD2; size: .; J: TRBJ2-2; V: TRBV12-5; CDR3: CASGPTSGRPSGELFF; DNA: TGTGCTAGTGGACCGACTAGCGGGAGGCCCTCCGGGGAGCTGTTTTTT
D: TRBD1; size: few; J: TRBJ2-3; V: TRBV5-6; CDR3: CASSVDRADTQYF; DNA: TGTGCCAGCAGCGTGGACAGGGCAGATACGCAGTATTTT
D: .; size: .; J: TRBJ2-1; V: TRBV18; CDR3: CASSFCNPQRSYNEQFF; DNA: TGTGCCAGCTCATTCTGCAACCCCCAAAGGTCCTACAATGAGCAGTTCTTC
D: TRBD1; size: .; J: TRBJ1-6; V: TRBV19; CDR3: CASRSQGNNSPLHF; DNA: TGTGCCAGTAGATCACAGGGGAATAATTCACCCCTCCACTTT
D: TRBD1; size: .; J: TRBJ1-2; V: TRBV2; CDR3: CASRAGTGNGYTF; DNA: TGTGCCAGCAGAGCCGGGACAGGGAATGGCTACACCTTC
D: .; size: .; J: TRBJ1-1; V: TRBV6-1; CDR3: CASSGGVGRVNTEAFF; DNA: TGTGCCAGCAGTGGGGGGGTAGGACGGGTGAACACTGAAGCTTTCTTT
D: TRBD1; size: .; J: TRBJ2-2; V: TRBV7-9; CDR3: CASSLPGGSSTGELFF; DNA: TGTGCCAGCAGCTTACCAGGGGGCAGTAGCACCGGGGAGCTGTTTTTT
D: TRBD2; size: .; J: TRBJ2-1; V: TRBV7-8; CDR3: CASSPRVGLAGGPYNEQFF; DNA: TGTGCCAGCAGCCCTAGGGTGGGACTAGCGGGAGGACCCTACAATGAGCAGTTCTTC
D: .; size: .; J: TRBJ1-2; V: TRBV9; CDR3: CASSLNDRFNYGYTF; DNA: TGTGCCAGCAGCTTAAACGACAGATTTAACTATGGCTACACCTTC
D: TRBD1; size: .; J: TRBJ1-2; V: TRBV6-5; CDR3: CASSSLGGHYGYTF; DNA: TGTGCCAGCAGTTCCTTAGGGGGCCACTATGGCTACACCTTC
D: .; size: .; J: TRBJ2-7; V: TRBV7-2; CDR3: CASSLVGAYEQYF; DNA: TGTGCCAGCAGCTTAGTTGGGGCCTACGAGCAGTACTTC
D: TRBD1; size: .; J: TRBJ1-3; V: TRBV10-1; CDR3: CASSESGTAGNTIYF; DNA: TGCGCCAGCAGTGAGTCCGGGACAGCAGGAAACACCATATATTTT
D: TRBD2; size: .; J: TRBJ2-5; V: TRBV2; CDR3: CASNSGVGETQYF; DNA: TGTGCCAGTAATAGCGGGGTGGGAGAGACCCAGTACTTC
D: .; size: .; J: TRBJ1-1; V: TRBV4-3; CDR3: CASSQEGLSTEAFF; DNA: TGCGCCAGCAGCCAAGAAGGGCTGAGCACTGAAGCTTTCTTT
D: TRBD1; size: few; J: TRBJ2-1; V: TRBV23-1; CDR3: CASSPQGANNEQFF; DNA: TGCGCCAGCAGTCCGCAGGGGGCCAACAATGAGCAGTTCTTC
D: .; size: .; J: TRBJ1-1; V: TRBV7-2; CDR3: CASSLQQNTEAFF; DNA: TGTGCCAGCAGCCTCCAGCAGAACACTGAAGCTTTCTTT
D: .; size: .; J: TRBJ1-6; V: TRBV5-1; CDR3: CASSSAQRTVNSPLHF; DNA: TGCGCCAGCAGCTCGGCACAAAGGACAGTAAATTCACCCCTCCACTTT
D: .; size: .; J: TRBJ2-7; V: TRBV6-5; CDR3: CASKGSRGGSYEQYF; DNA: TGTGCCAGCAAGGGGTCCAGGGGGGGCTCCTACGAGCAGTACTTC
D: .; size: .; J: TRBJ1-3; V: TRBV19; CDR3: CASSMGTRSGNTIYF; DNA: TGTGCCAGTAGTATGGGTACACGGTCTGGAAACACCATATATTTT
D: .; size: few; J: TRBJ2-3; V: TRBV15; CDR3: CATSRDKGYSTDTQYF; DNA: TGTGCCACCAGCAGAGATAAAGGTTATAGCACAGATACGCAGTATTTT